This TCR beta chain was sequenced in a study of blood T cell repertoires in COVID-19. In the source study's methods: Reference gene primer amplification in the assay estimated nucleated cell counts. Sequencing was performed with immunoSEQ multiplex PCR; in TCRdb, only in-frame clones are kept and a portion is missing. Clone size and V and J calls were adopted from that table, with D and trimming inferred from the DNA. The sample carries about 150,000 clones, 88% recorded once. V was pared by 6 bases and J by 4 bases, with 10 bases of the junction left unmatched. The CDR3 is 15 residues long. Per germline, CDR1 LNHDA and CDR2 SQIVND (reference sequence).

The clonotype was recovered from a woman under 40 with acute COVID-19. The sample was PBMCs or T cells enriched from blood (not recorded which). The chain has TRBV19 and TRBJ2-3; 7 nucleotides agree with TRBD2. CDR3 loop: CASSKTGGHADTQYF. The CDR3 nucleotides read TGTGCCAGTAGCAAGACGGGAGGACATGCAGATACGCAGTATTTT. The full variable domain, with the rest looked up from reference TRBV19 and TRBJ2-3, is DGGITQSPKYLFRKEGQNVTLSCEQNLNHDAMYWYRQDPGQGLRLIYYSQIVNDFQKGDIAEGYSVSREKKESFPLTVTSAQKNPTAFYLCASSKTGGHADTQYFGPGTRLTVL.